This TCR beta chain was documented in a study of beta chain features in type 1 diabetes. Study-wide findings and caveats: TCRB CDR3 length was moderately but significantly reduced in all four CD4+ subsets of Type 1 diabetes patients.

Expressed TCRB transcripts were sequenced, since all the RNA that had been isolated was reverse transcribed. Assay: immunoSEQ multiplex PCR; the TCRdb copy retains only in-frame clones and omits some. The table lists some 270,000 clones, approximately 10% of them singletons, with more than 0.015% in the top ten. Remarks on this clone: Its cognate antigen is unknown.

CDR3 length equals 17 residues. Looked up from germline, CDR1 is SEHNR and CDR2 is FQNEAQ (reference sequence). V lost 1 base and J lost 0, with 14 bases in between. The sequence was collected from a man aged 25-45 years with type 1 diabetes. Sequencing input: naive CD4+ T cells from blood. The chain recombines TRBV7-9 with TRBJ2-3; possible D gene TRBD2, 6 bases. As DNA, the CDR3 is TGTGCCAGCAGCTTAGGGAGTCGGGGGATAAGCACAGATACGCAGTATTTT. Its protein is CASSLGSRGISTDTQYF. The entire variable domain, with the rest obtained from reference TRBV7-9 and TRBJ2-3, is as follows: DTGVSQNPRHKITKRGQNVTFRCDPISEHNRLYWYRQTLGQGPEFLTYFQNEAQLEKSRLLSDRFSAERPKGSFSTLEIQRTEQGDSAMYLCASSLGSRGISTDTQYFGPGTRLTVL.